Here is one T cell receptor (beta chain) with its context. As yet, its antigen is unknown. TCRdb passed the 5' RACE reads through MiXCR, listing each CDR3 protein once. The sample lists around 690,000 distinct CDR3 sequences; 21% were seen once. These data belong to a study of identical twins. Study results and limitations: Conclusions came from cross-sectional statistical analysis, not from following the same donors.

Trimming removed 5 bases at V and 3 bases at J, with 20 bases between. Germline CDR1 reads DFQATT; CDR2 reads SNEGSKA (reference sequence). This CDR3 contains 15 residues. Only healthy Caucasians were enrolled as donors. A further study also used this sample, focusing on T cells expressing NK-cell markers. This second report adds: Restriction of the sorted population to alpha-beta TCR T cells was achieved in several experiments with an anti-gamma-delta TCR antibody. The study did not resolve the HCMV specificity of expanded NKG2C+ T cell clones.

This chain uses TRBV20-1 with TRBJ2-7; D is ambiguous. This TCR derives from a woman aged 18-35 years in good health. What was sequenced was PBMCs. The CDR3 loop reads CSARPARGLGYEQYF. For the CDR3, the DNA is TGCAGTGCTCGACCGGCGCGAGGATTGGGCTACGAGCAGTACTTC.